This TCR beta chain comes out of a study of beta chain features in type 1 diabetes. General study findings and limits: Among patients with Type 1 diabetes, TCRB CDR3s were moderately but significantly shorter in every one of the four CD4+ subsets.

Details on this clone: Its antigen is undetermined.

As every portion of the isolated RNA was reverse transcribed, the sequencing read expressed TCRB transcripts. Profiling relied on immunoSEQ multiplex PCR, and the TCRdb table lists in-frame clones only, not all of them. The repertoire holds 600,000 to 700,000 clones, with 12% as singletons. The CDR3 loop spans 17 amino acids. V dropped 3 bases and J dropped 0 bases, with 12 bases sitting between them. Germline lookup yields CDR1 SGHTA and CDR2 FQGNSA. Sample: naive CD4+ T cells from blood. This TCR derives from a man aged 25 to 40 with type 1 diabetes. The rearrangement joins TRBV7-2 to TRBJ2-6; no clear D. The CDR3 loop reads CASSLAPPLSGANVLTF. The CDR3 coding sequence is TGTGCCAGCAGCTTGGCCCCTCCCCTCTCTGGGGCCAACGTCCTGACTTTC.